This passage covers 27 T cell receptor beta chains from one sample sequenced in a study of quantifying T cell responses using KT2 cells. At the level of the study: TCR alpha and beta constant-region primers primed reverse transcription of RNA.

Each cDNA got a UMI-containing oligo ligated at its 3' end. The first PCR ran roughly 4 cycles with an equimolar RC1.1 and RC1.2 beta primer mix. A single record per CDR3 protein comes from TCRdb applying MiXCR to the UMI-ligation and nested PCR reads. The table includes tens of thousands of distinct CDR3 sequences, roughly 12% detected once. Sample: PBMCs spiked with cells of the T cell clone KT2. The source of these receptors is a human donor.

The chain links TRBV14 to TRBJ2-3; TRBD2 agrees at 12 bases. The CDR3 runs to 14 residues. V trimming: 4 bases; J trimming: 10 bases; junction bases outside the gene matches: 6. Germline V gene lookup returns CDR1 SGHDN and CDR2 FVKESK. The CDR3 loop is CASSPGLAGTPQYF. The CDR3 DNA reads TGTGCCAGCAGCCCTGGACTAGCGGGGACCCCGCAGTATTTT.

This clonotype was seen only a few times. The rearrangement uses TRBV6-2 or TRBV6-3 and TRBJ2-3, with TRBD2 identical over 10 bases. The length of the CDR3 is 16 residues. V lost 5 bases and J lost 3; bases outside the gene matches: 8. Germline-derived CDR1 and CDR2 are MNHEY and SVGEGT. The CDR3 reads CASSPLAGVRTDTQYF. CDR3 DNA sequence: TGTGCCAGCAGTCCCCTAGCGGGAGTTCGGACAGATACGCAGTATTTT.

This chain links TRBV10-1 with TRBJ1-1; no firm D call. CDR3 length: 16 amino acids. Germline lookup yields CDR1 WNHNN and CDR2 SYGVQD (reference sequence). V was trimmed by 5 bases and J by 2 bases, leaving 18 bases between them. The DNA of the CDR3 is TGCGCCAGCAGTATCCTTCCCGGACCTTTAAACACTGAAGCTTTCTTT. It yields the protein CASSILPGPLNTEAFF.

This clonotype was recorded at least ten times. The chain recombines TRBV2 with TRBJ2-1; D is unresolved. The ends were cut back, 3 bases at V and 5 bases at J, with 17 bases in the middle. Looked up from germline, CDR1 is SNHLY and CDR2 is FYNNEI. The CDR3 totals 16 residues. CDR3 region: CASSDLSLPGHNEQFF. The CDR3 bases are TGTGCCAGCAGTGACCTCTCCCTTCCGGGCCACAATGAGCAGTTCTTC.

The chain couples TRBV29-1 to TRBJ2-1, with 10 bases matching TRBD1. J gave up 8 bases and V 0 bases, and 7 bases lay outside the gene matches. The V gene's germline CDR1 is SQVTM and CDR2 ANQGSEA. The CDR3 has 15 residues. The CDR3 loop reads CSVEDRGQGSHEQFF. The CDR3 bases are TGCAGCGTTGAAGATCGGGGACAGGGGTCCCATGAGCAGTTCTTC.

This clonotype has just a few counts. The gene calls are TRBV3-1 and TRBJ2-2, with 12 nucleotides matching TRBD2. V shed 3 bases and J 2 bases; nucleotides not matched to a gene: 4. Germline-derived CDR1 and CDR2 are LGHDT and YNNKEL (reference sequence). The CDR3 runs to 17 residues. The CDR3 here is CASSHLTSGGNTGELFF. The CDR3 DNA is TGTGCCAGCAGCCACCTGACTAGCGGGGGAAACACCGGGGAGCTGTTTTTT.

The chain uses TRBV20-1 and TRBJ2-7, with 12 bases matching TRBD2. Germline CDR1 reads DFQATT; CDR2 reads SNEGSKA (reference sequence). The CDR3 totals 15 residues. The ends lost 4 bases at V and 5 bases at J; junction bases unmatched: 9. CDR3: CSATSSGRANNEQYF. Here the CDR3 DNA reads TGCAGTGCTACTTCTAGCGGGAGGGCTAATAACGAGCAGTACTTC.

This clonotype was seen a handful of times. J is TRBJ2-1 and V is TRBV7-3; D ambiguous. Trimming left V 2 bases short and J 9 bases short, with 11 bases between. The CDR3 extends over 13 amino acids. The germline CDR1 and CDR2 sequences are SGHTA and FQGTGA. The chain's CDR3 is CASSLSRNAEQFF. The CDR3 region has the DNA TGTGCCAGCAGCTTATCTCGTAACGCTGAGCAGTTCTTC.

This clonotype was found a few times. V and J are TRBV19 and TRBJ2-1; no reliable D call. The germline CDR1 and CDR2 sequences are LNHDA and SQIVND (reference sequence). Trimming pared 3 bases from V and 5 bases from J, leaving 8 bases between. CDR3 length: 13 amino acids. This CDR3 reads CASSIVLDNEQFF. CDR3 nucleotide sequence: TGTGCCAGTAGTATTGTCCTCGACAATGAGCAGTTCTTC.

The rearrangement joins TRBV12-3 or TRBV12-4 to TRBJ2-7, with 11 bases matching TRBD1. Unmatched junction bases numbered 1, after V lost 1 base and J lost 2 bases. The CDR3 totals 15 residues. The DNA for the CDR3 is TGTGCCAGCAGTTTAGGGACAGGGGGCACCTACGAGCAGTACTTC. It specifies CASSLGTGGTYEQYF.

This clonotype was seen repeatedly, ten times or more. The chain employs TRBV4-1 and TRBJ1-2, with D unclear. There are 13 residues in the CDR3. CDR1 MGHRA and CDR2 YSYEKL come from the germline V gene. V shed 0 bases and J shed 4 bases, with 6 bases lying between them. This CDR3 reads CASSQEARYGYTF. As DNA, the CDR3 is TGCGCCAGCAGCCAAGAGGCCCGCTATGGCTACACCTTC.

The chain employs TRBV28 and TRBJ2-1; tentative D call: TRBD2 (5 bases). Trimming removed 7 bases at V and 3 bases at J, with 19 bases between. The CDR3 is 16 amino acids. CDR1 and CDR2 (germline): MDHEN, SYDVKM. CDR3 DNA sequence: TGTGCCAGCACCGAAATGAAGCGGAAGAACTACAATGAGCAGTTCTTC. Protein: CASTEMKRKNYNEQFF.

This clonotype was recorded many times. The chain combines TRBV4-1 with TRBJ2-7; TRBD2 aligns across 7 bases. The V gene's germline CDR1 is MGHRA and CDR2 YSYEKL. This CDR3 contains 14 residues. J lost 3 bases, V lost 4 bases, and 6 bases had no gene match. The CDR3: CASSLWDYHYEQYF. Here the CDR3 DNA reads TGCGCCAGCAGCCTATGGGACTACCACTACGAGCAGTACTTC.

The CDR3, as DNA: TGTGCCAGCAGTTACCGGACAGGGACTCAAGAGACCCAGTACTTC. Amino acid sequence: CASSYRTGTQETQYF. This rearrangement joins TRBV5-4 to TRBJ2-5; TRBD1 matches 8 bases. With 5 bases clipped from V and 2 bases from J, the junction kept 8 bases outside the gene matches. Germline assignment: CDR1 SGHNT and CDR2 YYREEE (reference sequence). CDR3 length equals 15 residues.

CDR3 nucleotide sequence: TGTGCCAGCAGCCCCGGGACAGAAAATTCACCCCTCCACTTT. This gives the protein CASSPGTENSPLHF. The chain recombines TRBV6-5 with TRBJ1-6; TRBD1 matches 7 bases. Germline V gene sequence: CDR1 MNHEY, CDR2 SVGAGI. J lost 7 bases, V lost 6 bases, and 6 bases had no gene match. The CDR3 is 14 amino acids.

The chain employs TRBV6-2 or TRBV6-3 and TRBJ2-1; no clear D. The CDR3 totals 15 residues. Trimming stripped 3 bases from V and 11 bases from J, with 20 bases between. Germline V gene data show CDR1 as MNHEY and CDR2 as SVGEGT. Written as DNA, the CDR3 is TGTGCCAGCAGTTATATTCCGGGCGCGATAACTAAGCAGTTCTTC. Protein product: CASSYIPGAITKQFF.

The V and J genes are TRBV29-1 and TRBJ1-4; D call uncertain. Germline CDR1 is SQVTM and CDR2 is ANQGSEA. The V end was cut by 0 bases, the J end by 8 bases, with 10 bases between. The CDR3 is 13 amino acids. The CDR3 loop reads CSVEDRTGEKLFF. CDR3 bases: TGCAGCGTTGAAGATCGAACTGGGGAAAAACTGTTTTTT.

The chain joins TRBV6-5 to TRBJ2-7; D unclear. The CDR3 sequence is 13 residues long. The V gene lost 6 bases and the J gene lost 0 bases, with 9 bases spanning the gap. Germline loops: CDR1 MNHEY, CDR2 SVGAGI. CDR3 nucleotide sequence: TGTGCCAGCAGCCCAGGAAACTCCTACGAGCAGTACTTC. It is translated as CASSPGNSYEQYF.

Comments on this clonotype: A much larger clone lies one base from this, so it may be a read error. The genes are TRBV29-1 and TRBJ1-2, with D possibly TRBD1 on 6 matching bases. Germline V gene sequence: CDR1 SQVTM, CDR2 ANQGSEA. The length of the CDR3 is 12 residues. CDR3 coding DNA: TGCAGCGTCGTCAGGGGAGGCTATGGCTACAACTTC. Translating gives CSVVRGGYGYNF.

This rearrangement joins TRBV12-3 or TRBV12-4 to TRBJ2-1, with 13 bases that match TRBD2. This CDR3 has 17 residues. The V segment lost 6 bases and the J segment 8 bases; nucleotides outside the gene matches: 13. The DNA of the CDR3 is TGTGCCAGCAGCCCTCAGCCGGGACTAGCGGGGATGGATGAGCAGTTCTTC. It translates to CASSPQPGLAGMDEQFF.

This clonotype has more than one count but fewer than ten. V usage is TRBV4-1 and J usage is TRBJ2-2; no reliable D call. Germline V lookup: CDR1 MGHRA, CDR2 YSYEKL. V gave up 2 bases and J gave up 0 bases, with 10 bases separating them. The CDR3 extends over 16 amino acids. The CDR3 loop reads CASSQRDTPNTGELFF. The CDR3 nucleotides read TGCGCCAGCAGCCAAAGAGACACCCCGAACACCGGGGAGCTGTTTTTT.

This chain's CDR3 is CASRKGGPGNTIYF. In DNA form, the CDR3 reads TGTGCCAGCAGGAAAGGGGGGCCTGGAAACACCATATATTTT. This chain connects TRBV28 to TRBJ1-3, with TRBD1 as a possible D gene (6 bases). In germline, CDR1 is MDHEN, CDR2 SYDVKM. The CDR3 extends over 14 amino acids. The V and J ends lost 6 bases and 2 bases respectively, with 11 bases between them.

The V and J genes are TRBV30 and TRBJ2-5, with 7 positions matching TRBD1. The CDR3 is 13 residues long. Germline CDR1 is GTSNPN and CDR2 is SVGIG (reference sequence). The junction had 3 bases not matched to a gene; V was cut back by 5 bases and J by 0 bases. The CDR3 DNA reads as TGTGCCTGGTCACAGGGGAACCAAGAGACCCAGTACTTC. Encoded protein: CAWSQGNQETQYF. The entire variable domain, with the rest obtained from reference TRBV30 and TRBJ2-5, is as follows: SQTIHQWPATLVQPVGSPLSLECTVEGTSNPNLYWYRQAAGRGLQLLFYSVGIGQISSEVPQNLSASRPQDRQFILSSKKLLLSDSGFYLCAWSQGNQETQYFGPGTRLLVL.

This clonotype was picked up a small number of times. This sequence joins TRBV27 and TRBJ2-7; tentatively, D is TRBD1 or TRBD2 (6 bases each). The germline V gene encodes CDR1 MNHEY and CDR2 SMNVEV (reference sequence). This CDR3 is built from 14 residues. V shed 5 bases and J shed 2 bases, with 13 bases lying between them. In DNA, the CDR3 is TGTGCCAGCAGTCTGGGGGGCAGCCCCTACGAGCAGTACTTC. Its protein is CASSLGGSPYEQYF.

This clonotype was found a few times. The chain employs TRBV6-1 and TRBJ2-3, with D possibly TRBD2 on 5 matching bases. Per the germline V gene, CDR1 is MNHNS and CDR2 is SASEGT. Trimming cost V 1 base and J 2 bases, with 10 bases left between them. The CDR3 is 15 residues long. The CDR3 region is CASSEVSGYTDTQYF. Here the CDR3 DNA reads TGTGCCAGCAGTGAAGTGAGCGGCTACACAGATACGCAGTATTTT.

This clonotype appeared many times. The chain is built from TRBV20-1 and TRBJ1-1; TRBD1 is a possible D gene (5 bases). V dropped 5 bases and J dropped 0 bases, with 13 bases sitting between them. The V gene's germline CDR1 is DFQATT and CDR2 SNEGSKA (reference sequence). This CDR3 is built from 14 residues. CDR3 sequence (DNA): TGCAGTGCTCCCGGGGCCCCAATGAACACTGAAGCTTTCTTT. Protein: CSAPGAPMNTEAFF.

The J gene is TRBJ1-2, the V gene TRBV7-9; a possible D gene is TRBD1 (6 bases). This CDR3 has 16 amino acids. V lost 3 bases, J lost 0 bases, and 14 bases lay in between. Germline CDR1 reads SEHNR; CDR2 reads FQNEAQ (reference sequence). For the CDR3, the DNA is TGTGCCAGCAGCTTCCTGGACAGCCCAGCTAACTATGGCTACACCTTC. Protein product: CASSFLDSPANYGYTF.